The clone carrying this T cell receptor (beta chain) showed up just once. Produced via immunoSEQ multiplex PCR; TCRdb's table is partial and in-frame only. Altogether about 110,000 clones are present, about nine tenths being singletons, with the ten largest covering roughly 0.5%. These data are taken from a study of OX40 agonist ivuxolimab in advanced cancers. The CDR3 spans 13 residues. V lost 2 bases and J 9 bases, leaving 11 bases between the germline ends. Germline CDR1 is ENHRY and CDR2 is SYGVKD. The chain carries TRBV10-3 and TRBJ1-5; no clear D gene. The clonotype was recovered from an adult with an advanced solid tumor such as melanoma, head and neck, liver or kidney cancer. The sample consisted of CD4+ or CD8+ T cells sorted from blood, taken in a trial of the OX40 agonist ivuxolimab. CDR3: CAISESPLMPQHF. Written as DNA, the CDR3 is TGTGCCATCAGTGAGAGCCCCCTTATGCCCCAGCATTTT.